These 27 T cell receptor beta chains were all obtained from the same sample, sequenced in a study of cytomegalovirus exposure and HLA in healthy donors. The PCR contained 60 Vbeta and 13 Jbeta primers. Clones were read by immunoSEQ multiplex PCR, and TCRdb kept only the in-frame ones, dropping some. Altogether around 200,000 clones are present, around three quarters being singletons, with the ten largest covering around 2%. The specimen sequenced was PBMCs. The receptors were gathered from a woman in her 30s in good health and CMV-seropositive.

The rearrangement joins TRBV11-2 to TRBJ2-5, with TRBD2 matching 8 bases. CDR1 and CDR2 (germline): SGHAT, FQNNGV. V was pared by 1 base and J by 5 bases, with 3 bases of the junction left unmatched. The CDR3 has 14 residues. CDR3 in amino acids: CASSLGGGRETQYF. The CDR3 nucleotides read TGTGCCAGCAGCTTAGGCGGGGGGCGGGAGACCCAGTACTTC.

V usage is TRBV4-3 and J usage is TRBJ1-2; D is unclear. The CDR3 extends over 16 amino acids. V lost 1 base and J lost 1, with 13 bases in between. The germline CDR1 and CDR2 sequences are LGHNA and YSLEER. CDR3 protein: CASSQAYPADNYGYTF. The DNA for the CDR3 is TGCGCCAGCAGCCAAGCGTACCCGGCGGATAACTATGGCTACACCTTC.

The chain links TRBV28 to TRBJ2-7; a weak D match, TRBD1 (6 bases). Between the trimmed V and J ends, which lost 2 bases and 1 base, there was a span of 12 bases. The CDR3 is 15 residues long. The germline V gene has CDR1 MDHEN and CDR2 SYDVKM. This chain's CDR3 is CASSLRDILSYEQYF. As DNA, the CDR3 is TGTGCCAGCAGTTTACGGGACATCCTATCCTACGAGCAGTACTTC.

This chain uses TRBV18 with TRBJ2-7, with 9 bases fitting TRBD1. The length of the CDR3 is 15 residues. V gave up 4 bases and J gave up 5 bases; unmatched junction bases: 9. CDR1 is KGHSH and CDR2 is LQKENI in the germline V gene. The CDR3 here is CASSRQGGQFDEQYF. The CDR3 coding sequence is TGTGCCAGCTCACGACAGGGGGGTCAGTTTGACGAGCAGTACTTC.

The chain uses TRBV7-6 and TRBJ1-2; tentatively, D is TRBD1 (6 bases). Germline assignment: CDR1 SGHVS and CDR2 FNYEAQ. The CDR3 is made up of 16 amino acids. Trimming took 5 bases from V and 8 from J, leaving 24 bases between them. The CDR3 reads CASSLNPGQQDRGYTF. Written as DNA, the CDR3 is TGTGCCAGCAGCCTAAACCCCGGACAGCAGGATCGGGGCTACACCTTC.

This clone was observed a few times. The chain is built from TRBV5-5 and TRBJ2-7; D may be TRBD2 (5 bases). This CDR3 has 14 residues. In germline, CDR1 is SGHKS, CDR2 YYEKEE (reference sequence). V was clipped by 0 bases and J by 11 bases, with 18 bases between them. The CDR3 is CASSLVVFEQREYF. The CDR3 nucleotides are TGTGCCAGCAGCTTGGTAGTTTTTGAACAGAGGGAGTACTTC.

The rearrangement links TRBV30 to TRBJ1-4, with TRBD1 as a possible D gene (5 bases). The germline V and J ends were trimmed by 5 bases and 7 bases, with 17 bases remaining between them. Looked up from germline, CDR1 is GTSNPN and CDR2 is SVGIG (reference sequence). The length of the CDR3 is 14 residues. CDR3 in amino acids: CAWGGGGDGEKLFF. The CDR3 coding sequence is TGTGCCTGGGGTGGGGGAGGGGATGGTGAAAAACTGTTTTTT.

In regard to this clone: Additional DNA sequences in this sample encode the identical CDR3. The chain has TRBV7-2 and TRBJ2-7, with a possible D match to TRBD1 (6 bases). Germline-derived CDR1 and CDR2 are SGHTA and FQGNSA. Trimming cost V 5 bases and J 4 bases, with 9 bases left between them. CDR3 length: 12 amino acids. The CDR3 region has the DNA TGTGCCAGCAGCCTAACAGGGTACGAGCAGTACTTC. It encodes CASSLTGYEQYF.

J is TRBJ2-7 and V is TRBV30, with D maybe TRBD2 (6 bases). V was trimmed by 4 bases and J by 5 bases, leaving 12 bases between them. Germline V gene lookup returns CDR1 GTSNPN and CDR2 SVGIG (reference sequence). The CDR3 is made up of 12 amino acids. The CDR3 here is CAWNWGDNEQYF. The CDR3 nucleotides read TGTGCCTGGAACTGGGGGGATAACGAGCAGTACTTC.

The CDR3 nucleotides read TGCGCCAGCAGCTTGGAGACAGGTTCTAATGAAAAACTGTTTTTT. Its translation is CASSLETGSNEKLFF. The chain is built from TRBV5-1 and TRBJ1-4, with D possibly TRBD1 on 6 matching bases. Between the trimmed V and J ends, which lost 0 bases and 3 bases, there was a span of 9 bases. Germline V gives CDR1 SGHRS, CDR2 YFSETQ. The CDR3 contains 15 residues.

V gene TRBV7-6 combines with J gene TRBJ1-1; D is ambiguous. The V end was cut by 11 bases, the J end by 4 bases, with 14 bases between. CDR3 size: 12 residues. In germline, CDR1 is SGHVS, CDR2 FNYEAQ. The CDR3 region is CASRGFATEAFF. The CDR3 DNA follows: TGTGCCTCCCGAGGCTTTGCCACTGAAGCTTTCTTT. Supplemented by reference TRBV7-6 and TRBJ1-1, the full variable domain reads GAGVSQSPRYKVTKRGQDVALRCDPISGHVSLYWYRQALGQGPEFLTYFNYEAQQDKSGLPNDRFSAERPEGSISTLTIQRTEQRDSAMYRCASRGFATEAFFGQGTRLTVV.

The chain is built from TRBV7-2 and TRBJ1-2, with a weak D call TRBD1 (6 bases). The CDR3 sequence is 15 residues long. Germline V CDR1 and CDR2: SGHTA, FQGNSA. Trimming pared 5 bases from V and 4 bases from J, leaving 17 bases between. This CDR3 reads CASSPDQQGSYGYTF. In nucleotides, the CDR3 is TGTGCCAGCAGCCCAGACCAACAGGGATCCTATGGCTACACCTTC.

The chain employs TRBV5-5 and TRBJ1-6, with 8 bases aligning to TRBD1. The V and J ends lost 0 bases and 3 bases, in that order; junction bases with no gene match: 5. CDR1 is SGHKS and CDR2 is YYEKEE in the germline V gene (reference sequence). This CDR3 has 17 residues. CDR3 sequence (DNA): TGTGCCAGCAGCTTGGGCAGGGGGCATGGCTATAATTCACCCCTCCACTTT. Protein: CASSLGRGHGYNSPLHF.

On this clone: One end of the junction is discordant with germline, which a read error may explain. This rearrangement joins TRBV6-1 to TRBJ2-2; D may be TRBD2 (5 bases). The CDR3 is 15 amino acids. Germline CDR1 reads MNHNS; CDR2 reads SASEGT. The CDR3 nucleotides read TGTGCCAGCAGTGAAGTAAGGACCATTACCGGGGAACTGTTTTTT. It codes for CASSEVRTITGELFF.

The chain combines TRBV12-5 with TRBJ1-1; weak D call: TRBD1 (5 bases). This CDR3 region has 16 residues. Trimming took 7 bases from V and 0 from J, leaving 18 bases between them. From germline, CDR1 is LGHNT and CDR2 FRNRAP. The CDR3 DNA is TGTGCTAGTGTTCTATCCGGGGGGTTCATGAACACTGAAGCTTTCTTT. Its translation is CASVLSGGFMNTEAFF.

The chain couples TRBV4-3 to TRBJ2-2; TRBD1 aligns across 7 bases. After removal of 3 bases from V and 9 bases from J, the junction contained 4 bases not matched to a gene. Germline values: CDR1 LGHNA, CDR2 YSLEER. This CDR3 has 13 residues. CDR3 protein: CASSQGQNRELFF. The CDR3 DNA is TGCGCCAGCAGCCAGGGACAGAACAGGGAGCTGTTTTTT.

V and J are TRBV28 and TRBJ2-7; 7 nucleotides line up with TRBD1. This CDR3 has 13 amino acids. Germline-derived CDR1 and CDR2 are MDHEN and SYDVKM. V was clipped by 4 bases and J by 3 bases; unmatched bases: 3. CDR3 residues: CASSSGGRYEQYF. The CDR3 nucleotides read TGTGCCAGCAGTTCAGGGGGTCGCTACGAGCAGTACTTC.

The chain is built from TRBV5-1 and TRBJ2-1, with 9 bases identical to TRBD2. Trimming at V came to 5 bases and at J to 3 bases, leaving 15 bases not matched to a gene. Germline CDR1 is SGHRS and CDR2 is YFSETQ. The CDR3 totals 18 residues. CDR3 protein: CASRPGLAIGGLYNEQFF. The DNA of the CDR3 is TGCGCCAGCAGACCGGGACTAGCAATCGGGGGGCTCTACAATGAGCAGTTCTTC.

The J gene is TRBJ2-5, the V gene TRBV19; TRBD1 is a possible D gene (6 bases). The CDR3 totals 15 residues. Germline-derived CDR1 and CDR2 are LNHDA and SQIVND (reference sequence). With 5 bases removed from V and 4 bases from J, the gap between germline ends came to 17 bases. CDR3 in amino acids: CASSAYREGPETQYF. The CDR3 bases are TGTGCCAGTAGTGCTTACAGGGAAGGGCCAGAGACCCAGTACTTC.

This clone was seen just once. V gene TRBV15 combines with J gene TRBJ1-5; D call uncertain. With 3 bases removed from V and 0 bases from J, the gap between germline ends came to 12 bases. The CDR3 runs 16 residues. CDR1 is LNHNV, CDR2 YYDKDF, per germline (reference sequence). CDR3 coding DNA: TGTGCCACCAGCAGGCGAGGAGACTATAGCAATCAGCCCCAGCATTTT. Translating gives CATSRRGDYSNQPQHF.

V gene TRBV27 combines with J gene TRBJ2-7, with 7 nucleotides matching TRBD1. The CDR3 covers 14 residues. The trim removed 1 base at V and 7 bases at J, leaving 7 bases unmatched. Germline V gene data show CDR1 as MNHEY and CDR2 as SMNVEV (reference sequence). Written as DNA, the CDR3 is TGTGCCAGCAGTTTATACTCACAGGGGTGGGAGCAGTACTTC. It codes for CASSLYSQGWEQYF.

This sequence joins TRBV2 and TRBJ2-2; possible D gene TRBD2, 5 bases. The germline V and J ends were trimmed by 4 bases and 0 bases, with 9 bases remaining between them. The CDR3 length is 15 residues. CDR1 and CDR2 (germline): SNHLY, FYNNEI. CDR3 protein: CASSVNSANTGELFF. In DNA, the CDR3 is TGTGCCAGCAGTGTCAATAGCGCGAACACCGGGGAGCTGTTTTTT.

J is TRBJ2-6 and V is TRBV15, with a weak D call TRBD2 (5 bases). Germline V gene lookup returns CDR1 LNHNV and CDR2 YYDKDF (reference sequence). Trimming left V 1 base short and J 1 base short, with 5 bases between. This CDR3 is built from 15 residues. The CDR3 bases are TGTGCCACCAGCAGAGCGGGGTCTGGGGCCAACGTCCTGACTTTC. Amino acids: CATSRAGSGANVLTF.

The chain uses TRBV5-1 and TRBJ1-2; D not certain. In germline, CDR1 is SGHRS, CDR2 YFSETQ. The V end was cut by 5 bases, the J end by 6 bases, with 17 bases between. This CDR3 contains 14 residues. CDR3: CASRLQPLEDGYTF. Here the CDR3 DNA reads TGCGCCAGCAGATTACAGCCGTTGGAGGATGGCTACACCTTC.

The genes are TRBV6-5 and TRBJ1-1; possibly TRBD1 for D (6 bases). CDR1 is MNHEY and CDR2 is SVGAGI in the germline V gene. This CDR3 is built from 15 residues. The V and J ends lost 5 bases and 0 bases respectively, with 13 bases between them. The CDR3 loop reads CASSRPWTVNTEAFF. The CDR3 DNA is TGTGCCAGCAGTCGCCCTTGGACAGTGAACACTGAAGCTTTCTTT.

The gene calls are TRBV28 and TRBJ2-7, with 8 positions matching TRBD1. The germline CDR1 and CDR2 sequences are MDHEN and SYDVKM. The V segment lost 7 bases and the J segment 3 bases; nucleotides outside the gene matches: 11. The CDR3 sequence is 15 residues long. The CDR3 here is CASIPDRVKFYEQYF. The CDR3 DNA reads TGTGCCAGCATTCCGGACAGGGTAAAGTTCTACGAGCAGTACTTC.

CDR3 DNA: TGTGCCAGTAGTACGGACAGGACTGTCTTCGGGAGCAATCAGCCCCAGCATTTT. Its protein is CASSTDRTVFGSNQPQHF. The J gene is TRBJ1-5, the V gene TRBV19, with 7 bases fitting TRBD1. Germline values: CDR1 LNHDA, CDR2 SQIVND (reference sequence). The length of the CDR3 is 18 residues. V gave up 4 bases and J gave up 1 base; unmatched junction bases: 13.